The clone carrying this TCR beta chain was counted only a few times. What it recognizes is unknown. V lost 6 bases and J 6 bases, leaving 12 bases between the germline ends. The CDR3 contains 13 residues. This sample was included in a study of CD8 T cells in ankylosing spondylitis. Study-wide results and caveats: One TCR beta motif, made up of roughly 8 highly homologous variants, appeared characteristic of ankylosing spondylitis blood.

One entry per CDR3 protein results from TCRdb running MiXCR on the 5' RACE reads. The sample contains approximately 400,000 distinct CDR3 sequences, roughly 25% of which appear only once. This receptor was identified in a male donor with ankylosing spondylitis. The gene calls are TRBV12-3 or TRBV12-4 and TRBJ2-1; the D is unclear. Sequenced sample: blood, either unsorted or a sorted T cell fraction (not recorded which). Written as DNA, the CDR3 is TGTGCCAGCAGACCTCGGACGGGCAATGAGCAGTTCTTC. This gives the protein CASRPRTGNEQFF.